Listed here are 8 T cell receptor beta chains from one sample, sequenced in a study of shared clonotypes between healthy human individuals. TCRdb keeps only in-frame clones here, not all; method: immunoSEQ multiplex PCR. In the table there are about 680,000 clones, about 80% of which are singletons. The sample consisted of memory CD4+ T cells sorted from blood. Regarding subset: CD45RA-negative fraction. All receptors derive from a woman in her twenties or thirties in good health.

This clone was found once. V usage is TRBV11-1 and J usage is TRBJ1-4, with D perhaps matching TRBD1 (5 bases). This CDR3 contains 14 residues. The V gene's germline CDR1 is SGHAT and CDR2 FQDESV (reference sequence). The V and J ends lost 4 bases and 0 bases respectively, with 6 bases between them. The CDR3 DNA follows: TGTGCCAGCAGCTCGACAGCAACTAATGAAAAACTGTTTTTT. It encodes CASSSTATNEKLFF.

This chain links TRBV15 with TRBJ2-7; D not resolved. Germline-derived CDR1 and CDR2 are LNHNV and YYDKDF (reference sequence). This CDR3 has 14 amino acids. V lost 0 bases, J lost 0 bases, and 6 bases lay in between. CDR3 nucleotide sequence: TGTGCCACCAGCAGAGATCCAGTCTCCTACGAGCAGTACTTC. Translation gives CATSRDPVSYEQYF.

V is TRBV5-5 and J is TRBJ1-5; D is unresolved. Looked up from germline, CDR1 is SGHKS and CDR2 is YYEKEE (reference sequence). The CDR3 has 14 amino acids. V shed 4 bases and J shed 2 bases, with 10 bases lying between them. CDR3 in DNA: TGTGCCAGCAGCGGGGTGGGAGGCAATCAGCCCCAGCATTTT. This sequence encodes CASSGVGGNQPQHF.

This chain links TRBV4-1 with TRBJ2-3, with D possibly matching TRBD2 (5 bases). This CDR3 region has 18 residues. The germline CDR1 and CDR2 sequences are MGHRA and YSYEKL. Trimming removed 0 bases from V and 4 bases from J, with 20 bases in between. This CDR3 is CASSQDFTAGGRSDTQYF. CDR3 bases: TGCGCCAGCAGCCAAGATTTCACGGCGGGTGGGCGGTCAGATACGCAGTATTTT.

This clone was detected a few times. The chain uses TRBV6-1 and TRBJ2-5; tentative D call: TRBD2 (6 bases). The CDR3 spans 13 residues. The germline V gene encodes CDR1 MNHNS and CDR2 SASEGT. Trimming shortened V by 5 bases and J by 2 bases, and 9 bases separated the two germline ends. The CDR3 DNA follows: TGTGCCAGCAGTAGACTAGTTCAAGAGACCCAGTACTTC. It translates to CASSRLVQETQYF.

This rearrangement joins TRBV19 to TRBJ2-2; 7 bases are shared with TRBD1. Germline-derived CDR1 and CDR2 are LNHDA and SQIVND (reference sequence). The CDR3 spans 14 residues. Trimming cost V 6 bases and J 6 bases; bases outside gene matches: 7. CDR3 nucleotide sequence: TGTGCCAGTAGGACTTCAGGGGGTCCCGGGGAGCTGTTTTTT. Its protein product is CASRTSGGPGELFF.

This chain joins TRBV5-1 and TRBJ2-3; D is unclear. Germline lookup yields CDR1 SGHRS and CDR2 YFSETQ. V dropped 4 bases and J dropped 2 bases, with 11 bases sitting between them. The CDR3 loop spans 14 amino acids. In DNA form, the CDR3 reads TGCGCCAGCAGCCTAACCTTGCCCACAGATACGCAGTATTTT. Amino acid sequence: CASSLTLPTDTQYF. The entire variable domain, with the rest obtained from reference TRBV5-1 and TRBJ2-3, is as follows: KAGVTQTPRYLIKTRGQQVTLSCSPISGHRSVSWYQQTPGQGLQFLFEYFSETQRNKGNFPGRFSGRQFSNSRSEMNVSTLELGDSALYLCASSLTLPTDTQYFGPGTRLTVL.

This clone was picked up many times. This chain uses TRBV6-1 with TRBJ2-1; D gene ambiguous. Between the trimmed V and J ends, which lost 2 bases and 0 bases, there was a span of 17 bases. CDR1 and CDR2 from the germline V gene are MNHNS and SASEGT. This CDR3 spans 18 amino acids. CDR3 loop: CASSEIWTPGGSYNEQFF. CDR3 nucleotide sequence: TGTGCCAGCAGTGAAATCTGGACGCCGGGCGGCTCCTACAATGAGCAGTTCTTC.